The sequence of this T cell receptor (beta chain) was determined in a study of T cell responses to AZD1222 COVID-19 vaccine. Findings and caveats of the study: Most donors were white British, females outnumbered males, and clonal diversity was possibly underestimated.

Germline CDR1 MNHNS, CDR2 SASEGT. V was clipped by 3 bases and J by 4 bases; unmatched bases: 0. The CDR3 contains 14 residues. As to this clone: What it recognizes is unknown.

Method: immunoSEQ multiplex PCR; TCRdb's copy keeps in-frame clones and lacks some. Among tens of thousands of clones listed, roughly 88% were seen once. This specimen was peripheral blood, taken 28 days after the second dose of the MenACWY control vaccine. The TCR was taken from an adult who received the MenACWY meningococcal vaccine as a control. V usage is TRBV6-1 and J usage is TRBJ1-3; 10 nucleotides align to TRBD1. The CDR3 reads CASSEDRGGNTIYF. The CDR3 DNA follows: TGTGCCAGCAGTGAGGACAGGGGGGGAAACACCATATATTTT.